The clone carrying this T cell receptor (beta chain) was seen repeatedly, ten times or more. Its specificity is unknown. RNA transcripts provided the source from which TCR beta CDR3 regions were amplified. HTBI primers were the set used in a first-round RT-PCR of the TCR CDR3. TCRdb processed the multiplex PCR reads anew with MiXCR; each CDR3 protein has one entry. In the table there are a few hundred thousand distinct CDR3 sequences, around 42% of which are singletons. The study left out patients who had uncontrolled infection, other autoimmune disease, pregnancy or lactation. The data derive from a study of T cells in Graves' hyperthyroidism and ophthalmopathy. Overall study findings and caveats: Blood held most thyroid clonotypes expanded above 0.001 frequency.

Sequencing was performed on peripheral blood or thyroid tissue (not recorded which). This receptor was taken from an adult woman with Graves' disease, either hyperthyroidism or ophthalmopathy (not recorded which).

CDR3 residues: CSVMTGGHYGYTF. The CDR3 DNA reads as TGCAGCGTTATGACAGGGGGACACTATGGCTACACCTTC. The chain couples TRBV29-1 to TRBJ1-2, with 9 bases fitting TRBD1. This CDR3 is 13 amino acids long. Germline V gives CDR1 SQVTM, CDR2 ANQGSEA. With 5 bases clipped from V and 3 bases from J, the junction kept 4 bases outside the gene matches.